What follows describes a single T cell receptor beta chain. Deep level was the assay's run setting. In the study's own analysis: From ImmunoSEQ came sequences covering only the junction and carrying no quality scores, so filtering differed. The method was immunoSEQ multiplex PCR; TCRdb's version includes in-frame clones alone and lacks a portion of them. The V and J calls and clone size come from that table; D and trimming were worked out from the DNA. Among approximately 530,000 clones listed, 95% to 96% were seen once. This specimen belongs to a study of shared clonotypes between healthy human individuals. In the study overall: Serving as donors were two women and three men, whose ages spanned 18 to 49.

Germline CDR1 reads SGHRS; CDR2 reads YFSETQ. CDR3 length: 16 amino acids. The V and J ends lost 7 bases and 2 bases respectively, with 20 bases between them. The chain combines TRBV5-1 with TRBJ2-3, with D tentatively TRBD2 (7 bases). The clonotype was recovered from a woman in her thirties in good health. Sequencing input: naive CD4+ T cells sorted from blood. As for subset: CD45RA+ positively selected. The DNA for the CDR3 is TGCGCCAGCCGAAACGGGGGGCGGGAGTACACAGATACGCAGTATTTT. Encoded protein: CASRNGGREYTDTQYF.